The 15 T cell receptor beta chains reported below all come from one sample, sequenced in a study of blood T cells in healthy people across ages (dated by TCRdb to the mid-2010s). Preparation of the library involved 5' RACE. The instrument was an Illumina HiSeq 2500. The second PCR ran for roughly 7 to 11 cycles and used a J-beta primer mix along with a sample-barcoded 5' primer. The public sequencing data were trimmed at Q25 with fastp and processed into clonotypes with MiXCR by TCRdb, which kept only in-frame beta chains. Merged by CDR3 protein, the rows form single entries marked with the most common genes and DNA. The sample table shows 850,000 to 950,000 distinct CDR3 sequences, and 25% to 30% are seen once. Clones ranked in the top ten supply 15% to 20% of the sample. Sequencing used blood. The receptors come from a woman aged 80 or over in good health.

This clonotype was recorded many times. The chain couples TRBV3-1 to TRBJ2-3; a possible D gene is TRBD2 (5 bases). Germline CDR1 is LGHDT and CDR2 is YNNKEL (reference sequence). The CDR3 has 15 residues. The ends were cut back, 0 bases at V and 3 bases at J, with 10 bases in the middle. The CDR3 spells CASSQDRLATDTQYF. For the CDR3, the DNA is TGTGCCAGCAGCCAAGATCGGCTAGCTACAGATACGCAGTATTTT.

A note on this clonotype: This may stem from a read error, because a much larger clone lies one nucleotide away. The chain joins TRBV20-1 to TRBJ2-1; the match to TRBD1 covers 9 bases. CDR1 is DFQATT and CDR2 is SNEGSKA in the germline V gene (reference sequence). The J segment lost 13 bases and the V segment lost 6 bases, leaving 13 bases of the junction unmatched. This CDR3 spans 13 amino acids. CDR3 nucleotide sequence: TGCAGTGCCGGGGACAGGGCTCAAGAGACCCAGTTCTTC. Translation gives CSAGDRAQETQFF.

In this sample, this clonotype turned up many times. DNA for the CDR3: TGTGCCAGCAGCCAGCCCGGGACTGGAGTTAGTGAGCAGTTCTTC. Its protein is CASSQPGTGVSEQFF. J is TRBJ2-1 and V is TRBV3-1; perhaps TRBD2 as D (6 bases). The CDR3 contains 15 residues. Trimming pared 3 bases from V and 9 bases from J, leaving 18 bases between. Germline assignment: CDR1 LGHDT and CDR2 YNNKEL (reference sequence).

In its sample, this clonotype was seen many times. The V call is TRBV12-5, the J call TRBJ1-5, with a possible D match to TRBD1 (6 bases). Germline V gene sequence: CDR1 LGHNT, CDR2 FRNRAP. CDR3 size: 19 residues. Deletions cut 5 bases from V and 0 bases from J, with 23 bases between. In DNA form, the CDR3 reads TGTGCTAGTGGTCTGAACCGGGACATCGATCGCGATAGCAATCAGCCCCAGCATTTT. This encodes CASGLNRDIDRDSNQPQHF. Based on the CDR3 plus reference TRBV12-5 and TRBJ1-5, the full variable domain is DARVTQTPRHKVTEMGQEVTMRCQPILGHNTVFWYRQTMMQGLELLAYFRNRAPLDDSGMPKDRFSAEMPDATLATLKIQPSEPRDSAVYFCASGLNRDIDRDSNQPQHFGDGTRLSIL.

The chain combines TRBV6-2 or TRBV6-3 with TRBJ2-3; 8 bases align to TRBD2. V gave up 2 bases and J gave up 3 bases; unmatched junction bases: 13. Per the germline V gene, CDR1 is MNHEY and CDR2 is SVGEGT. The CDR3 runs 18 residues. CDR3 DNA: TGTGCCAGCAGTTACGGACCCATCGCGGGGGGCAAAACAGATACGCAGTATTTT. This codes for CASSYGPIAGGKTDTQYF.

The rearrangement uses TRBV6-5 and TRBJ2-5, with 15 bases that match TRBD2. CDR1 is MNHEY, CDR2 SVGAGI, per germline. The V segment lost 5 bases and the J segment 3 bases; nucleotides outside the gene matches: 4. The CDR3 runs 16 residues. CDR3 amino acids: CASSPGLAGGKETQYF. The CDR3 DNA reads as TGTGCCAGCAGTCCGGGACTAGCGGGGGGAAAAGAGACCCAGTACTTC.

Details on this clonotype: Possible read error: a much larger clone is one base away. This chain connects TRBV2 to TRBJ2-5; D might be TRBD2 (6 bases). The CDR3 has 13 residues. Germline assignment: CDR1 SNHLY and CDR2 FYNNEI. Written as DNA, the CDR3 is TGTACCAGCACTCGGGGGTACCAAGAGACCCAGTACTTC. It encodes CTSTRGYQETQYF.

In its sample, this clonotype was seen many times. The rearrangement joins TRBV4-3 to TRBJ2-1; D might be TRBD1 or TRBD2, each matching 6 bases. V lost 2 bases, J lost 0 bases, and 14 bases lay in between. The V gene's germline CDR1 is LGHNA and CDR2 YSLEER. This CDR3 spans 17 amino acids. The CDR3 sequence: CASSQFTGRSSYNEQFF. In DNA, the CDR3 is TGCGCCAGCAGCCAATTTACAGGGAGGAGCTCCTACAATGAGCAGTTCTTC.

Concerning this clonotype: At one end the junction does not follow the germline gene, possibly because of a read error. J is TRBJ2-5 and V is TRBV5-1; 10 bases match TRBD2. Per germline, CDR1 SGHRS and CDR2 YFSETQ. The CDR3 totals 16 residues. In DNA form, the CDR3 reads TGCGCCGGCAGCTTGGTGACGAGCGGGGGGGCAGAGACCCAGTACTTC. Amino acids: CAGSLVTSGGAETQYF.

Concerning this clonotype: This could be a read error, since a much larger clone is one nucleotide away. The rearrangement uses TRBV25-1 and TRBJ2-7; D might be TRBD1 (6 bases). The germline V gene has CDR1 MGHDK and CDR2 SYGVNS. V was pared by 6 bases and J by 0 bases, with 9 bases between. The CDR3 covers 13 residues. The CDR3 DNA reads TGTGCCAGCAGGGGGGCGGCCTCCTACGAGCAGTACTTC. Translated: CASRGAASYEQYF.

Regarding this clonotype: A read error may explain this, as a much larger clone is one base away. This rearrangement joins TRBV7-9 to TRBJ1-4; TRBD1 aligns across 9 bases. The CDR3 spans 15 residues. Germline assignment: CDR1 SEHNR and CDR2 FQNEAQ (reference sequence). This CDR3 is CTSSLRGQGGEKLFF. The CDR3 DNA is TGTACCAGCAGCTTACGGGGACAGGGCGGTGAAAAACTGTTTTTT.

The chain's CDR3 is CASSIASGRAEQYF. DNA for the CDR3: TGTGCCAGTAGTATAGCTAGCGGGAGGGCCGAGCAGTACTTC. This chain connects TRBV19 to TRBJ2-7, with TRBD2 identical over 12 bases. CDR1 and CDR2 from the germline V gene are LNHDA and SQIVND (reference sequence). The CDR3 consists of 14 residues. The junction had 1 base not matched to a gene; V was cut back by 1 base and J by 6 bases.

For the CDR3, the DNA is TGTGCCAGCAGTTACACACCAGGAGATACCCCCTACAATGAGCAGTTCTTC. Amino acids: CASSYTPGDTPYNEQFF. The chain joins TRBV6-7 to TRBJ2-1; D is unresolved. TRBV6-7 is flagged as an ORF with uncertain function. V dropped 2 bases and J dropped 2 bases, with 16 bases sitting between them. The CDR3 contains 17 residues.

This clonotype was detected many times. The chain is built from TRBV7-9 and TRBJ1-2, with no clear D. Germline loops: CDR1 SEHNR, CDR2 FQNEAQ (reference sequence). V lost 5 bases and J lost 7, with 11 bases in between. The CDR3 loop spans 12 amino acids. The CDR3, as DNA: TGTGCCAGCAGCCGCGCGGTTTCTGGCTACACCTTC. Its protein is CASSRAVSGYTF.

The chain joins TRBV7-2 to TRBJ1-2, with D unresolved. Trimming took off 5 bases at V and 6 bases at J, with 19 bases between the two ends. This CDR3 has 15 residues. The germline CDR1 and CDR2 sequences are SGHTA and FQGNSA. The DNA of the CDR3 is TGTGCCAGCAGCCCCTTGAAAATACTCGGACATGGCTACACCTTC. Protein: CASSPLKILGHGYTF.